The clone carrying this T cell receptor (beta chain) has a count of ten or more. The data were obtained in a study of Graves' ophthalmopathy and Graves' hyperthyroidism. Amplified TCR beta CDR3 regions were obtained using RNA transcripts as template. A first-round RT-PCR used HTBI primers, followed by a second-round multiplex PCR. In TCRdb, the multiplex PCR reads were re-called with MiXCR into one record per CDR3 protein. The sample gives roughly 39,000 distinct CDR3 sequences, 50% of which show up once; roughly 26% is in the top ten. Clinicians made diagnoses from clinical symptoms, serum thyroxine, TRAb, thyroid ultrasound and orbital computed tomography. The CDR3 spans 16 residues. V lost 3 bases to trimming and J lost 4 bases; unmatched junction nucleotides: 9. Germline V gene lookup returns CDR1 MDHEN and CDR2 SYDVKM.

The sequenced sample was peripheral blood. The sequence came from an adult woman with stable Graves' hyperthyroidism. The V call is TRBV28, the J call TRBJ1-2, with 9 bases matching TRBD1. This chain's CDR3 is CASSFSGTGTTYGYTF. CDR3 nucleotides: TGTGCCAGCAGTTTCTCCGGGACAGGGACCACCTATGGCTACACCTTC.